The 7 T cell receptor beta chains in this list originate from one sample, sequenced in a study of T cell responses to AZD1222 COVID-19 vaccine (dated by TCRdb to the early 2020s). The time point label, read with the paper, signifies: baseline before first vaccination. Libraries were constructed by the immunoSEQ multiplex PCR assay. TCRdb carries this immuneACCESS record with in-frame sequences only. Its versions omit some clonotypes, under half of them owing to an unresolved V gene in the studies checked, with the rest unexplained. Counted in this sample were 120,000 or so clones; 88% of them appeared once. In total, the top ten clones hold about 8.3% of the sample. The sequenced sample was peripheral blood, obtained on day 0 of AZD1222 vaccination. The receptors were sampled from an adult in good health.

This clone was detected a few times. J is TRBJ2-3 and V is TRBV9, with 12 nucleotides matching TRBD2. The germline CDR1 and CDR2 sequences are SGDLS and YYNGEE. The CDR3 runs to 16 residues. The J segment lost 6 bases and the V segment lost 3 bases, leaving 8 bases of the junction unmatched. CDR3 in DNA: TGTGCCAGCAGCGCGGCTAGCGGGAGGGCCATCGATACGCAGTATTTT. Encoded protein: CASSAASGRAIDTQYF.

The rearrangement joins TRBV4-1 to TRBJ1-5, with 9 bases matching TRBD1. This CDR3 region has 17 residues. Germline V lookup: CDR1 MGHRA, CDR2 YSYEKL. The junction had 4 bases not matched to a gene; V was cut back by 0 bases and J by 1 base. The CDR3: CASSQDQGQGSNQPQHF. DNA of the CDR3: TGCGCCAGCAGCCAAGATCAGGGACAGGGAAGCAATCAGCCCCAGCATTTT.

This chain joins TRBV27 and TRBJ2-5; TRBD1 agrees at 7 bases. J gave up 7 bases and V 6 bases, and 5 bases lay outside the gene matches. CDR3 size: 12 residues. Germline values: CDR1 MNHEY, CDR2 SMNVEV (reference sequence). The CDR3 nucleotides are TGTGCCAGCAGCAGACAGGGTGGGACCCAGTACTTC. This sequence encodes CASSRQGGTQYF.

V gene TRBV19 combines with J gene TRBJ2-7; 8 positions match TRBD2. Looked up from germline, CDR1 is LNHDA and CDR2 is SQIVND (reference sequence). CDR3 length: 14 residues. V was pared by 3 bases and J by 5 bases, with 6 bases of the junction left unmatched. In DNA, the CDR3 is TGTGCCAGTAGTATTAGCGGGGAAAGGGACGAGCAGTACTTC. Residues: CASSISGERDEQYF.

The V call is TRBV2, the J call TRBJ1-3; possibly TRBD1 for D (5 bases). The CDR3 sequence is 15 residues long. Trimming left V 4 bases short and J 0 bases short, with 10 bases between. Germline V gene sequence: CDR1 SNHLY, CDR2 FYNNEI. In DNA form, the CDR3 reads TGTGCCAGCAGTGTTACCGGGGCCTCTGGAAACACCATATATTTT. Translating gives CASSVTGASGNTIYF. Combining the CDR3 with reference TRBV2 and TRBJ1-3 gives the whole variable domain EPEVTQTPSHQVTQMGQEVILRCVPISNHLYFYWYRQILGQKVEFLVSFYNNEISEKSEIFDDQFSVERPDGSNFTLKIRSTKLEDSAMYFCASSVTGASGNTIYFGEGSWLTVV.

The rearrangement links TRBV7-9 to TRBJ1-5; D is undetermined. The CDR3 has 15 residues. V gave up 5 bases and J gave up 0 bases, with 11 bases separating them. The germline gives CDR1 SEHNR, CDR2 FQNEAQ (reference sequence). In DNA form, the CDR3 reads TGTGCCAGCAGCCTGATGGGCGGTAGCAATCAGCCCCAGCATTTT. This sequence encodes CASSLMGGSNQPQHF.

The V gene is TRBV21-1, the J gene TRBJ2-7; no check of the table's D call, TRBD1, against the DNA was made. TRBV21-1 is a pseudogene segment. CDR3 length: 15 residues. The CDR3 DNA sequence: TGTGCCAGCAGCAAAGACCAGGGGGAGGAGTACGAGCAGTACTTC. It codes for CASSKDQGEEYEQYF.